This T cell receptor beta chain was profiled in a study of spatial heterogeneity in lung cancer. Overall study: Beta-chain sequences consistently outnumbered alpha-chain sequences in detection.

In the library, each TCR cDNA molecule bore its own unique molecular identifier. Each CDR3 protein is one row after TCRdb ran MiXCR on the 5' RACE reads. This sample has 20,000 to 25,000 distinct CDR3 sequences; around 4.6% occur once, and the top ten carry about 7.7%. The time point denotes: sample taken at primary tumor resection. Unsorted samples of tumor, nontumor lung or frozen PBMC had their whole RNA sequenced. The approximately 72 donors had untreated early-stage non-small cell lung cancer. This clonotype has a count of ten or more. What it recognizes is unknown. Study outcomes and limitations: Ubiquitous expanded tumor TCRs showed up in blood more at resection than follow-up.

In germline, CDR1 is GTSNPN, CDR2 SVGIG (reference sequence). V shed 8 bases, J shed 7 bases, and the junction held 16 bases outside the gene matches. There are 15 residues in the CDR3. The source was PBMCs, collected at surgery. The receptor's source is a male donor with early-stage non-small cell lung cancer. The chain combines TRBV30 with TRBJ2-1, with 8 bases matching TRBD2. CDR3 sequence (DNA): TGTGCCCGTAGTCTCCCTAGCGGGCGAGCAAATGAGCAGTTCTTC. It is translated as CARSLPSGRANEQFF.